This TCR beta chain appears in the sequencing data of a study of prognosis after radiotherapy for stage I lung cancer. TCR beta CDR3 was amplified from genomic DNA by two-round multiplex PCR. The first round of PCR was done with primers that matched each TRBV and TRBJ gene. MiXCR was run by TCRdb on the multiplex PCR reads, yielding one entry per CDR3 protein. Of under 25,000 distinct CDR3 sequences in the sample, approximately 50% were seen once. The CDR3 has 16 residues. J gave up 4 bases and V 1 base, and 6 bases lay outside the gene matches. Germline loops: CDR1 MNHEY, CDR2 SVGEGT. This clonotype counts as medium-sized.

The sequences come from PBMCs, collected before or after stereotactic body radiation therapy (not recorded which). The receptor was isolated from a donor aged 50 or older with non-small cell lung cancer. The V call is TRBV6-2 or TRBV6-3, the J call TRBJ2-1; 8 bases are shared with TRBD2. The CDR3 is CASSYLAASGYNEQFF. The DNA of the CDR3 is TGTGCCAGCAGTTACTTAGCGGCTAGCGGGTACAATGAGCAGTTCTTC.